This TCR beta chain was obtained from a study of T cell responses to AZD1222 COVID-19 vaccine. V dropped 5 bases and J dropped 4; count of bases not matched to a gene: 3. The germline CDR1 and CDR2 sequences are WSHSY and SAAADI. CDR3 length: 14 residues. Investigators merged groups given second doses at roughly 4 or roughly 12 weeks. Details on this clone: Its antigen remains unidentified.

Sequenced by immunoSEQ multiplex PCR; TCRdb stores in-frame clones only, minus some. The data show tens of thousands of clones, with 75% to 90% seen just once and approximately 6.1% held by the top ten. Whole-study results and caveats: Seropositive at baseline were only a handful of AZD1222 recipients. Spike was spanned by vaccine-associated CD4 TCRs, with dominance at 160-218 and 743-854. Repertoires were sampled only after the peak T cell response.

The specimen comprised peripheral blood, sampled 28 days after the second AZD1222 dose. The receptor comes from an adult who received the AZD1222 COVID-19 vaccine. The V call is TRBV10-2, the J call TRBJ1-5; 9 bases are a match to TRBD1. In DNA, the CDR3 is TGCGCCAGCAGTATTGGGACAGGGAATCAGCCCCAGCATTTT. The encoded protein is CASSIGTGNQPQHF.